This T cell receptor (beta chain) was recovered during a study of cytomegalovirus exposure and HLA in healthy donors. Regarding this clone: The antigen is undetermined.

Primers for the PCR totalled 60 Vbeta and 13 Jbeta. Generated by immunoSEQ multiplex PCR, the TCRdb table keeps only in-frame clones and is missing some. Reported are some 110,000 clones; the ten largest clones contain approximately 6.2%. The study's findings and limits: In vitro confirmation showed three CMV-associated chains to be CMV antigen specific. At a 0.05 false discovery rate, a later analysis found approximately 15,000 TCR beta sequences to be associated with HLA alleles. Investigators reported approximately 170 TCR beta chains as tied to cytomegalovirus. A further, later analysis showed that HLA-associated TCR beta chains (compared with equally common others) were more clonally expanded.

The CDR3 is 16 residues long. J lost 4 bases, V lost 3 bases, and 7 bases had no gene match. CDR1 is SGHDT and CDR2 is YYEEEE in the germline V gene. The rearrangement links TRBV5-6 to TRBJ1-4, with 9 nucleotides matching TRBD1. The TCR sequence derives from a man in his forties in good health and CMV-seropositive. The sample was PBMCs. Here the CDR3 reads CASSSGTGWRNEKLFF. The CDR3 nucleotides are TGTGCCAGCAGCTCCGGGACAGGGTGGCGTAATGAAAAACTGTTTTTT.